Following are 17 T cell receptor beta chains from one sample sequenced in a study of OX40 agonist ivuxolimab in advanced cancers. Method: immunoSEQ multiplex PCR; TCRdb's copy keeps in-frame clones and lacks some. This table holds some 99,000 clones, about 86% found once. The sample was CD4+ or CD8+ T cells sorted from blood, taken in a trial of the OX40 agonist ivuxolimab. The receptors originated from an adult with an advanced solid tumor such as melanoma, head and neck, liver or kidney cancer.

The rearrangement joins TRBV11-1 to TRBJ2-3; D remains unclear. The CDR3 extends over 11 amino acids. Germline V gene lookup returns CDR1 SGHAT and CDR2 FQDESV (reference sequence). Trimming removed 5 bases from V and 11 bases from J, with 11 bases in between. The CDR3 protein is CASSLVWEQYF. The CDR3 nucleotides read TGTGCCAGCAGCCTAGTGTGGGAGCAGTATTTT.

This clone was picked up a small number of times. This chain joins TRBV28 and TRBJ1-3; 8 nucleotides match TRBD1. Germline CDR1 reads MDHEN; CDR2 reads SYDVKM. The CDR3 sequence is 17 residues long. The V and J ends lost 6 bases and 0 bases, in that order; junction bases with no gene match: 10. As DNA, the CDR3 is TGTGCCAGCAGCCGGGGGGGCAGGGGGCTCTCTGGAAACACCATATATTTT. Translation gives CASSRGGRGLSGNTIYF.

V and J are TRBV7-6 and TRBJ1-2; no reliable D call. The CDR3 extends over 13 amino acids. CDR1 SGHVS and CDR2 FNYEAQ come from the germline V gene. V lost 5 bases and J 4 bases, leaving 11 bases between the germline ends. The CDR3 nucleotides are TGTGCCAGCAGCCTCTCGGGCCGCTATGGCTACACCTTC. This codes for CASSLSGRYGYTF.

The chain is built from TRBV19 and TRBJ2-7, with D perhaps matching TRBD1 or TRBD2 (5 bases each). This CDR3 comprises 14 residues. Germline loops: CDR1 LNHDA, CDR2 SQIVND (reference sequence). Trimming cost V 3 bases and J 2 bases, with 11 bases left between them. CDR3 nucleotides: TGTGCCAGTAGTATTTCGGGACCAACCTACGAGCAGTACTTC. Translated: CASSISGPTYEQYF.

The V call is TRBV15, the J call TRBJ2-6, with D unresolved. CDR3 length: 16 residues. V lost 1 base to trimming and J lost 1 base, with 8 bases between them. Germline CDR1 is LNHNV and CDR2 is YYDKDF (reference sequence). CDR3 DNA: TGTGCCACCAGCAGAGGTATGAAATCTGGGGCCAACGTCCTGACTTTC. As protein: CATSRGMKSGANVLTF. The variable domain in full, with the rest retrieved from reference TRBV15 and TRBJ2-6, is DAMVIQNPRYQVTQFGKPVTLSCSQTLNHNVMYWYQQKSSQAPKLLFHYYDKDFNNEADTPDNFQSRRPNTSFCFLDIRSPGLGDTAMYLCATSRGMKSGANVLTFGAGSRLTVL.

This chain connects TRBV5-4 to TRBJ2-2; 7 bases line up with TRBD1. The V gene's germline CDR1 is SGHNT and CDR2 YYREEE (reference sequence). J was trimmed by 7 bases and V by 3 bases; bases with no gene match: 3. The CDR3 loop spans 13 amino acids. This CDR3 is CASSWDRLGELFF. In DNA, the CDR3 is TGTGCCAGCAGCTGGGACAGACTCGGGGAGCTGTTTTTT.

The chain is built from TRBV6-5 and TRBJ2-7; 9 bases align to TRBD2. V was pared by 5 bases and J by 2 bases, with 4 bases of the junction left unmatched. Germline V gene data show CDR1 as MNHEY and CDR2 as SVGAGI. This CDR3 region has 14 residues. CDR3 sequence: CASSLAGLPYEQYF. CDR3 in DNA: TGTGCCAGCAGTCTAGCGGGGCTACCCTACGAGCAGTACTTC.

The J gene is TRBJ1-1, the V gene TRBV5-6, with D possibly matching TRBD1 (6 bases). V dropped 4 bases and J dropped 10 bases, with 20 bases sitting between them. The germline gives CDR1 SGHDT, CDR2 YYEEEE. The CDR3 consists of 14 residues. CDR3 DNA: TGTGCCAGCAGCCAAACGATCTCACAGGGAGCAGCTTTCTTT. Translated, it gives CASSQTISQGAAFF.

This chain links TRBV7-3 with TRBJ2-1; D call uncertain. The CDR3 consists of 15 residues. The V gene's germline CDR1 is SGHTA and CDR2 FQGTGA. The ends were cut back, 0 bases at V and 4 bases at J, with 10 bases in the middle. CDR3 nucleotides: TGTGCCAGCAGCTTAACTTTGAGGTCGTACAATGAGCAGTTCTTC. It specifies CASSLTLRSYNEQFF.

The chain recombines TRBV7-3 with TRBJ1-1, with D maybe TRBD1 (5 bases). The CDR3 runs to 14 residues. Germline V gene sequence: CDR1 SGHTA, CDR2 FQGTGA. Trimming cost V 5 bases and J 4 bases, with 14 bases left between them. The CDR3 loop is CASSPRALGTEAFF. DNA of the CDR3: TGTGCCAGCAGCCCCAGGGCTTTAGGCACTGAAGCTTTCTTT.

This rearrangement joins TRBV10-2 to TRBJ2-7, with a weak D call TRBD2 (6 bases). This CDR3 has 14 amino acids. CDR1 and CDR2 from the germline V gene are WSHSY and SAAADI. V was shortened by 4 bases and J by 6 bases, with 16 bases between the two germline ends. The CDR3 DNA is TGCGCCAGCAGTGTGGCCCTGGAGGGAGGCGAGCAGTACTTC. It translates to CASSVALEGGEQYF.

As DNA, the CDR3 is TGTGCCAGTAGTAAAGACAGGGTTGGGAATCAGCCCCAGCATTTT. This sequence encodes CASSKDRVGNQPQHF. The chain uses TRBV19 and TRBJ1-5, with TRBD1 matching over 7 bases. The CDR3 totals 15 residues. Germline CDR1 LNHDA, CDR2 SQIVND (reference sequence). Trimming at V came to 4 bases and at J to 4 bases, leaving 7 bases not matched to a gene.

A remark on this clone: Other DNA sequences in this specimen translate into the identical CDR3. This chain uses TRBV4-2 with TRBJ2-1; maybe TRBD2 (5 bases). This CDR3 has 15 residues. Germline V CDR1 and CDR2: LGHNA, YNFKEQ. Trimming pared 4 bases from V and 1 base from J, leaving 11 bases between. The CDR3 DNA reads TGTGCCAGCAGCCTACTGACGGGGTCCTACAATGAGCAGTTCTTC. This codes for CASSLLTGSYNEQFF.

This clone appeared a single time. This rearrangement joins TRBV28 to TRBJ2-7; TRBD1 agrees at 9 bases. Trimming at V came to 2 bases and at J to 2 bases, leaving 13 bases not matched to a gene. The CDR3 has 18 amino acids. Per the germline V gene, CDR1 is MDHEN and CDR2 is SYDVKM. Written as DNA, the CDR3 is TGTGCCAGCAGTTTAGGGGTCCTGGGGACAGGGAAGCCCTACGAGCAGTACTTC. It specifies CASSLGVLGTGKPYEQYF.

The chain carries TRBV5-1 and TRBJ1-3, with no clear D. The V gene lost 0 bases and the J gene lost 0 bases, with 10 bases spanning the gap. The germline V gene encodes CDR1 SGHRS and CDR2 YFSETQ. CDR3 length: 16 residues. CDR3 sequence reads: CASSLGAASSGNTIYF. The CDR3 DNA follows: TGCGCCAGCAGCTTGGGAGCAGCCAGCTCTGGAAACACCATATATTTT. The variable domain in full, completed from reference TRBV5-1 and TRBJ1-3, reads KAGVTQTPRYLIKTRGQQVTLSCSPISGHRSVSWYQQTPGQGLQFLFEYFSETQRNKGNFPGRFSGRQFSNSRSEMNVSTLELGDSALYLCASSLGAASSGNTIYFGEGSWLTVV.

J is TRBJ1-2 and V is TRBV5-4; possible D gene TRBD1, 5 bases. Trimming took off 0 bases at V and 5 bases at J, with 17 bases between the two ends. Per the germline V gene, CDR1 is SGHNT and CDR2 is YYREEE (reference sequence). This CDR3 contains 16 residues. CDR3 loop: CASSLAGRFTGYGYTF. The CDR3 DNA is TGTGCCAGCAGCTTGGCGGGGCGCTTTACGGGTTATGGCTACACCTTC.

The V and J genes are TRBV14 and TRBJ2-7, with D tentatively TRBD1 (6 bases). The CDR3 has 16 residues. V was clipped by 4 bases and J by 6 bases, with 22 bases between them. Germline CDR1 SGHDN, CDR2 FVKESK. CDR3 amino acids: CASSLSTGLLGIEQYF. The CDR3 coding sequence is TGTGCCAGCAGCCTGTCGACAGGCCTCTTAGGTATCGAGCAGTACTTC.